This is a list of T cell receptor beta chains from one sample in a study of a mutant IDH1 vaccine in newly diagnosed glioma. Method: immunoSEQ multiplex PCR; TCRdb's copy keeps in-frame clones and lacks some. The sample carries tens of thousands of clones, roughly 80% recorded once. Which antigens these TCRs recognize remains unknown. This specimen was PBMCs, taken from a glioma patient whose treatment included an IDH1 peptide vaccine. The receptors come from a woman under 30 with glioma. Both conserved end residues are part of each CDR3. A D gene is named only where the DNA matches it firmly. Rows give clone size only sometimes, using once, few, many, or a class for an expanded clone.

.	.	TRBV6-1	TRBJ2-3	CASSEKRNGVATDTQYF	TGTGCCAGCAGTGAAAAAAGGAATGGAGTGGCCACAGATACGCAGTATTTT
.	TRBD1	TRBV2	TRBJ2-7	CASSHGDRGQGNEQYF	TGTGCCAGCAGTCACGGGGACAGGGGGCAAGGTAACGAGCAGTACTTC
.	TRBD1	TRBV9	TRBJ1-1	CASSKTGDTEAFF	TGTGCCAGCAGCAAGACAGGGGACACTGAAGCTTTCTTT
.	.	TRBV5-5	TRBJ1-1	CASSRGQMNTEAFF	TGTGCCAGCAGCCGGGGACAAATGAACACTGAAGCTTTCTTT
few	TRBD1	TRBV7-6	TRBJ1-5	CASSAGTGDRQPQHF	TGTGCCAGCAGCGCCGGGACAGGGGATAGGCAGCCCCAGCATTTT
once	TRBD1	TRBV5-1	TRBJ1-1	CASSLQGVGTEAFF	TGCGCCAGCAGCTTACAGGGGGTTGGAACTGAAGCTTTCTTT
.	.	TRBV4-1	TRBJ2-7	CASSQGYGSEQYF	TGCGCCAGCAGCCAAGGTTATGGCTCCGAGCAGTACTTC
.	.	TRBV10-3	TRBJ2-2	CAISEDRTANTGELFF	TGTGCCATCAGTGAGGACCGAACCGCGAACACCGGGGAGCTGTTTTTT
.	TRBD1	TRBV5-6	TRBJ2-7	CASSSTKGQGHYEQYF	TGTGCCAGCAGCTCTACCAAGGGACAGGGGCACTACGAGCAGTACTTC
.	.	TRBV27	TRBJ2-7	CASSLWLGDEQYF	TGTGCCAGCAGTTTGTGGCTGGGGGACGAGCAGTACTTC
.	TRBD1	TRBV7-8	TRBJ2-3	CASSSTGADTDTQYF	TGTGCCAGCAGCTCGACAGGGGCCGACACAGATACGCAGTATTTT
.	.	TRBV18	TRBJ1-5	CASSQQYGPAEPQHF	TGTGCCAGCTCACAGCAATACGGGCCCGCAGAGCCCCAGCATTTT
.	TRBD2	TRBV4-2	TRBJ2-2	CASSQVGFGGRGPGELFF	TGTGCCAGCAGCCAAGTTGGGTTCGGCGGGAGAGGACCCGGGGAGCTGTTTTTT
.	.	TRBV30	TRBJ1-2	CAWSSGQGRNDGYTF	TGTGCCTGGAGTTCGGGCCAAGGACGGAACGATGGCTACACCTTC
.	TRBD1	TRBV27	TRBJ2-3	CASSLGDQGGTDTQYF	TGTGCCAGCAGTTTAGGTGATCAGGGGGGCACAGATACGCAGTATTTT
.	TRBD2	TRBV6-6	TRBJ2-1	CASRLAGGRDNEQFF	TGTGCCAGCAGGCTAGCGGGAGGGCGGGACAATGAGCAGTTCTTC
.	.	TRBV5-1	TRBJ1-3	CASSSPSSGGETIYF	TGCGCCAGCAGCTCCCCATCCTCGGGGGGAGAGACCATATATTTT
few	TRBD1	TRBV4-1	TRBJ1-1	CASSQYPGQGRVDTEAFF	TGCGCCAGCAGCCAATATCCGGGACAGGGTAGAGTCGACACTGAAGCTTTCTTT
.	TRBD2	TRBV19	TRBJ2-7	CASSIYGGEQYF	TGTGCCAGTAGTATATACGGGGGGGAGCAGTACTTC
.	TRBD1	TRBV19	TRBJ2-7	CASSATGGHSYEQYF	TGTGCCAGTAGTGCCACAGGGGGCCACTCCTACGAGCAGTACTTC
.	.	TRBV19	TRBJ1-2	CASSSKTATIYGYTF	TGTGCCAGTAGTAGTAAGACAGCGACTATCTATGGCTACACCTTC
medium-sized	TRBD1	TRBV4-2	TRBJ1-2	CASSHRTGGTDGYTF	TGTGCCAGCAGCCACCGGACAGGGGGTACTGATGGCTACACCTTC
.	.	TRBV5-6	TRBJ1-1	CASSSNTEAFF	TGTGCCAGCAGCTCGAACACTGAAGCTTTCTTT
.	TRBD2	TRBV7-2	TRBJ2-5	CASSLRLWTSGRAQETQYF	TGTGCCAGCAGCTTACGACTATGGACTAGCGGGAGGGCACAAGAGACCCAGTACTTC
.	.	TRBV5-1	TRBJ1-5	CASAREQNQPQHF	TGCGCCAGCGCGCGGGAGCAAAATCAGCCCCAGCATTTT
.	.	TRBV7-9	TRBJ2-3	CASSPSVVRGVGGDTQYF	TGTGCCAGCAGCCCAAGCGTTGTAAGGGGAGTCGGGGGCGATACGCAGTATTTT
.	TRBD2	TRBV2	TRBJ2-7	CASSEGGGPYYEQYF	TGTGCCAGCAGTGAAGGGGGGGGACCATACTACGAGCAGTACTTC
.	.	TRBV5-1	TRBJ2-5	CASSLVDETQYF	TGCGCCAGCAGCTTGGTTGATGAGACCCAGTACTTC
.	.	TRBV11-2	TRBJ2-5	CASSLGSGQETQYF	TGTGCCAGCAGCTTAGGCAGCGGTCAAGAGACCCAGTACTTC
once	.	TRBV6-5	TRBJ1-2	CASSFGPGDGGYTF	.
.	TRBD2	TRBV4-3	TRBJ2-3	CASSQDHSGGSNTDTQYF	TGCGCCAGCAGCCAAGATCACTCCGGCGGGAGTAACACAGATACGCAGTATTTT
few	.	TRBV4-1	TRBJ2-3	CASSHYSSADTQYF	TGCGCCAGCAGCCACTACAGCTCAGCAGATACGCAGTATTTT
.	TRBD2	TRBV9	TRBJ2-5	CASSVDSGRTETQYF	TGTGCCAGCAGCGTAGACAGCGGGAGGACGGAGACCCAGTACTTC
once	.	TRBV4-2	TRBJ2-6	CASSQEGSSVGANVLTF	TGTGCCAGCAGCCAAGAGGGGTCTAGCGTTGGGGCCAACGTCCTGACTTTC
.	.	TRBV5-4	TRBJ2-5	CASSLEETQYF	TGTGCCAGCAGCTTGGAGGAGACCCAGTACTTC
.	TRBD2	TRBV4-1	TRBJ2-3	CASSQEQRGLTRDTQYF	TGCGCCAGCAGCCAAGAGCAGCGGGGGCTCACCCGGGATACGCAGTATTTT
.	.	TRBV7-9	TRBJ2-1	CASSLDGTPVYEQFF	TGTGCCAGCAGCTTAGATGGAACGCCCGTGTATGAGCAGTTCTTC
.	.	TRBV19	TRBJ1-2	CASSIVAGSYYGYTF	TGTGCCAGTAGTATAGTTGCCGGGTCATACTATGGCTACACCTTC
.	.	TRBV12-5	TRBJ1-2	CASGPNLSGAYSGYTF	TGTGCTAGTGGCCCCAACCTCAGCGGGGCCTACAGTGGCTACACCTTC
.	TRBD1	TRBV6-1	TRBJ1-5	CASSDPGQGNQPQHF	TGTGCCAGCAGTGACCCGGGACAGGGGAATCAGCCCCAGCATTTT
.	.	TRBV10-3	TRBJ1-1	CAVSESIPPPGGAFF	TGTGCCGTCAGTGAGTCAATCCCCCCCCCTGGGGGAGCTTTCTTT
.	.	TRBV20-1	TRBJ1-2	CSARDEGEHTF	TGCAGTGCTAGAGATGAGGGGGAGCACACCTTC
.	.	TRBV6-6	TRBJ2-3	CASSYGDTQYF	TGTGCCAGCAGTTACGGGGATACGCAGTATTTT
.	.	TRBV6-4	TRBJ2-3	CASSVGSGSTDTQYF	TGTGCCAGCAGTGTGGGGAGCGGGAGCACAGATACGCAGTATTTT
.	.	TRBV6-1	TRBJ1-5	CASSEMGDQKPQHF	TGTGCCAGCAGTGAAATGGGAGACCAAAAGCCCCAGCATTTT
.	TRBD1	TRBV19	TRBJ1-3	CTSRAGGSGNTIYF	TGTACCAGTAGGGCAGGGGGCTCTGGAAACACCATATATTTT
once	TRBD1	TRBV15	TRBJ2-1	CATSGYLDRGNEQFF	TGTGCCACCAGCGGCTATTTGGACAGGGGAAATGAGCAGTTCTTC
.	TRBD2	TRBV7-8	TRBJ2-1	CASSFPSGRGLSYNEQFF	TGTGCCAGCAGCTTCCCTAGCGGGAGGGGCCTGTCCTACAATGAGCAGTTCTTC
.	.	TRBV4-1	TRBJ2-2	CASSQWGPGELFF	TGCGCCAGCAGCCAGTGGGGGCCCGGGGAGCTGTTTTTT
.	.	TRBV10-3	TRBJ1-1	CAIRQGADTEAFF	TGTGCCATCAGACAGGGAGCAGACACTGAAGCTTTCTTT
.	TRBD2	TRBV14	TRBJ2-1	CASSQDLASGYHNEQFF	TGTGCCAGCAGCCAAGATCTGGCTAGCGGGTACCACAATGAGCAGTTCTTC
.	.	TRBV18	TRBJ1-5	CASSRTNNQPQHF	TGTGCCAGCTCACGTACCAACAATCAGCCCCAGCATTTT
.	TRBD2	TRBV7-9	TRBJ2-1	CASSSAVGGPIEQFF	TGTGCCAGCAGCTCCGCGGTGGGAGGGCCGATTGAGCAGTTCTTC
.	.	TRBV6-6	TRBJ1-5	CASRNAGGTNQPQHF	TGTGCCAGCAGAAACGCCGGGGGTACCAATCAGCCCCAGCATTTT